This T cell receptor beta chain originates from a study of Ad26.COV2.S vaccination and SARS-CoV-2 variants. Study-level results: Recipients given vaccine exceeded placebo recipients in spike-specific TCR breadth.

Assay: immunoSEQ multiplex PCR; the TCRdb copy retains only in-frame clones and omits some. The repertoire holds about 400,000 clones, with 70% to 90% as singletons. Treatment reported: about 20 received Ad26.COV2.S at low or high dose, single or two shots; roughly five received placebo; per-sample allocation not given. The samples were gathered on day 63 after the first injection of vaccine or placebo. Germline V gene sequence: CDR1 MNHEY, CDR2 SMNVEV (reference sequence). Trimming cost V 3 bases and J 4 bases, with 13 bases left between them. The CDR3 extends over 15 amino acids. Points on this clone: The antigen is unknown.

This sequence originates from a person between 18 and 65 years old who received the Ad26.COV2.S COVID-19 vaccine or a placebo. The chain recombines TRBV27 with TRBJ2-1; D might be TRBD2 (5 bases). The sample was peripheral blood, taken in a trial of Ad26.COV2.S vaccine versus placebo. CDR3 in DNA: TGTGCCAGCAGTTTGTCACTAGATCGTTACAATGAGCAGTTCTTC. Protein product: CASSLSLDRYNEQFF.